This TCR beta chain originates from a study of blood T cell repertoires in COVID-19. The wider study: Collection of acute and convalescent COVID-19 samples took place in the United States, Italy and Spain. T cells, B-cell-depleted T cells, or PBMCs provided the cDNA or gDNA that served as material.

Assay: immunoSEQ multiplex PCR; the TCRdb copy retains only in-frame clones and omits some. The sample has around 94,000 clones, about four fifths seen once; the top ten hold around a fifth. The V gene's germline CDR1 is MNHEY and CDR2 SVGEGT. Trimming removed 4 bases at V and 4 bases at J, with 17 bases between. The CDR3 spans 15 residues. The V call is TRBV6-2 or TRBV6-3, the J call TRBJ2-7; the D gene is possibly TRBD1 (6 bases). Sequencing used peripheral blood. This receptor was obtained from a human donor in a cohort sampled during active COVID-19. The CDR3 region is CASSSPPTGQYEQYF. DNA of the CDR3: TGTGCCAGCAGTTCCCCCCCAACAGGGCAATACGAGCAGTACTTC.